The rows below give T cell receptor beta chains drawn from one sample of a study of blood T cell repertoires in COVID-19. Some clones are missing from TCRdb's copy, which holds only in-frame ones; the method was immunoSEQ multiplex PCR. The sample shows 300,000 to 450,000 clones, more than 75% of them seen only once. Sequencing input: PBMCs or T cells enriched from blood (not recorded which). The origin of the receptors is a man aged 40-55 years in a cohort exposed to, infected with or recovered from COVID-19 (not recorded which). Each CDR3 is given with its conserved first and last residue. D genes are given only for firm matches. Part of the rows lack a size; the others show once, few, many or a class for expanded clones.

>TRBV7-8|.|TRBJ2-2|few
CASRFAGTGELFF
TGTGCCAGCAGGTTCGCGGGTACCGGGGAGCTGTTTTTT
>TRBV30|.|TRBJ2-7|.
CACEETYEQYF
TGTGCCTGCGAAGAGACCTACGAGCAGTACTTC
>TRBV4-2|.|TRBJ2-4|.
CASSQVVRAKNIQYF
TGTGCCAGCAGCCAAGTCGTTCGAGCTAAAAACATTCAGTACTTC
>TRBV6-4|TRBD2|TRBJ2-2|.
CASMGLAGTGELFF
TGTGCCAGCATGGGACTAGCGGGCACCGGGGAGCTGTTTTTT
>TRBV15|TRBD2|TRBJ2-1|once
CATSKVAGGRRSYNEQFF
TGTGCCACCAGCAAGGTAGCGGGAGGGCGGAGGTCCTACAATGAGCAGTTCTTC
>TRBV18|.|TRBJ2-5|once
CASSPWTLAKETQYF
TGTGCCAGCTCACCCTGGACACTCGCCAAAGAGACCCAGTACTTC
>TRBV4-1|TRBD1|TRBJ1-2|.
CASSQHSTGGNGYTF
TGCGCCAGCAGCCAACATTCGACAGGGGGAAATGGCTACACCTTC
>TRBV10-2|.|TRBJ1-1|.
CASTPRGGPNTEAFF
TGCGCCAGCACCCCCCGTGGGGGCCCGAACACTGAAGCTTTCTTT
>TRBV4-2|TRBD1|TRBJ1-3|.
CASSPGQGRGTIYF
TGTGCCAGCAGCCCGGGACAGGGAAGGGGCACCATATATTTT
>TRBV10-3|TRBD1|TRBJ2-7|.
CAISESGDRVRVQYF
TGTGCCATCAGTGAGTCTGGGGACAGGGTTCGGGTGCAGTACTTC
>TRBV7-8|.|TRBJ1-6|.
CASSLIDSPLHF
TGTGCCAGCAGCTTAATAGATTCACCCCTCCACTTT
>TRBV5-1|TRBD1|TRBJ2-7|few
CASSFGQVTYEQYF
TGCGCCAGCAGCTTCGGACAGGTCACCTACGAGCAGTACTTC
>TRBV10-3|TRBD1|TRBJ1-2|.
CAATTGDAYGYTF
TGTGCCGCCACGACAGGGGACGCGTATGGCTACACCTTC
>TRBV10-3|.|TRBJ1-1|.
CAITSNTEAFF
TGTGCCATCACTAGTAACACTGAAGCTTTCTTT
>TRBV30|TRBD1|TRBJ1-2|.
CAWSGGGDRGYGYTF
TGTGCCTGGAGCGGAGGAGGAGACAGGGGGTATGGCTACACCTTC
>TRBV30|TRBD1|TRBJ2-2|.
CAWSARDRENGELFF
TGTGCCTGGAGTGCTCGGGACAGGGAAAACGGGGAGCTGTTTTTT
>TRBV4-1|.|TRBJ2-7|.
CASSQYGTGSYEQYF
TGCGCCAGCAGCCAATACGGGACTGGATCCTACGAGCAGTACTTC
>TRBV7-2|.|TRBJ1-5|.
CASSPQGFQPQHF
TGTGCCAGCAGCCCGCAGGGGTTTCAGCCCCAGCATTTT
>TRBV19|TRBD1|TRBJ2-5|.
CASSNRGRGEGETQYF
TGTGCCAGTAGTAACAGGGGGCGGGGTGAGGGTGAGACCCAGTACTTC
>TRBV4-1|TRBD2|TRBJ2-1|.
CASSPDGASGRNEQFF
TGCGCCAGCAGCCCCGACGGGGCTAGCGGGAGGAATGAGCAGTTCTTC
>TRBV5-8|TRBD2|TRBJ2-5|.
CASSPGLEFRETQYF
TGTGCCAGCAGCCCGGGACTAGAATTTCGAGAGACCCAGTACTTC
>TRBV3-1/TRBV3-2|.|TRBJ2-2|few
CASSHPTGTGELFF
TGTGCCAGCAGCCATCCCACAGGGACCGGGGAGCTGTTTTTT
>TRBV19|TRBD2|TRBJ2-1|.
CASSPGLAGAIEQFF
TGTGCCAGTAGTCCAGGACTAGCGGGAGCTATTGAGCAGTTCTTC
>TRBV6-2/TRBV6-3|TRBD2|TRBJ2-7|.
CASSKHRGRTSGSYEQYF
TGTGCCAGCAGTAAACACCGAGGTAGGACTAGCGGGAGTTACGAGCAGTACTTC
>TRBV7-7|.|TRBJ2-1|.
CASSFSPPGSSYNEQFF
TGTGCCAGCAGCTTTTCCCCTCCGGGGTCCTCCTACAATGAGCAGTTCTTC
>TRBV18|TRBD2|TRBJ2-1|.
CASSQIAGGDNEQFF
TGTGCCAGCTCACAGATAGCGGGAGGGGACAATGAGCAGTTCTTC
>TRBV7-8|.|TRBJ1-1|.
CASSPVAMNTEAFF
TGTGCCAGCAGCCCCGTGGCCATGAACACTGAAGCTTTCTTT
>TRBV7-9|.|TRBJ2-3|.
CASSLMGAGDTQYF
TGTGCCAGCAGCTTAATGGGGGCAGGAGATACGCAGTATTTT
>TRBV7-6|TRBD1|TRBJ2-7|.
CASSLTGQGVNEQYF
TGTGCCAGCAGCTTAACCGGACAGGGAGTAAACGAGCAGTACTTC
>TRBV5-1|TRBD2|TRBJ2-7|.
CASSTGTSQVYEQYF
TGCGCCAGCAGCACTGGGACTAGCCAAGTCTACGAGCAGTACTTC
>TRBV29-1|TRBD2|TRBJ2-1|.
CSVERRVAGDNEQFF
TGCAGCGTTGAAAGGAGAGTAGCGGGGGACAATGAGCAGTTCTTC
>TRBV11-2|.|TRBJ2-3|.
CASSLGRDFSTDTQYF
TGTGCCAGCAGCTTAGGGAGGGACTTCTCCACAGATACGCAGTATTTT
>TRBV5-4|.|TRBJ1-4|.
CASSFGGTGNEKLFF
TGTGCCAGCAGCTTTGGGGGGACGGGGAATGAAAAACTGTTTTTT
>TRBV6-4|TRBD1|TRBJ2-1|.
CASSPAGTGRYNEQFF
TGTGCCAGCAGTCCTGCCGGGACAGGGCGTTACAATGAGCAGTTCTTC
>TRBV4-1|.|TRBJ1-2|.
CASSQETGRGGYGYTF
TGCGCCAGCAGCCAAGAGACGGGGAGAGGGGGCTATGGCTACACCTTC
>TRBV10-1|.|TRBJ1-1|.
CASSDSGGPNTEAFF
TGCGCCAGCAGCGATTCCGGGGGGCCGAACACTGAAGCTTTCTTT
>TRBV6-6|.|TRBJ1-1|.
CASSYFPAGANTEAFF
TGTGCCAGCAGTTACTTCCCGGCGGGGGCGAACACTGAAGCTTTCTTT
>TRBV28|TRBD1|TRBJ1-3|.
CASSSGTAAGNTIYF
TGTGCCAGCAGTTCCGGGACAGCGGCTGGAAACACCATATATTTT
>TRBV19|TRBD2|TRBJ2-7|.
CASSILAGVGEQYF
TGTGCCAGTAGTATCCTAGCGGGAGTGGGGGAGCAGTACTTC
>TRBV4-2|TRBD2|TRBJ2-7|once
CASSQEAAGGFHEQYF
TGTGCCAGCAGCCAAGAAGCAGCGGGAGGGTTCCACGAGCAGTACTTC
>TRBV30|.|TRBJ1-3|.
CAWSVNDGNTIYF
TGTGCCTGGAGTGTGAACGATGGCAACACCATATATTTT